This passage covers 15 T cell receptor beta chains from one sample sequenced in a study of human T cells and chemical hapten exposure. TCRdb re-called the RACE reads through MiXCR, storing one row per CDR3 protein. The sample records 97,000 or so distinct CDR3 sequences, 27% being singletons. Time point meaning: patch test 3, about 24 weeks after DPC sensitization. Sample treatment: therapeutic diphenylcyclopropenone sensitization with weekly scalp DPC. This specimen consisted of whole blood, obtained in connection with sensitization to the hapten diphenylcyclopropenone (DPC). Every receptor here comes from a man aged 35-49 years with alopecia areata. Some clones in this sample may be carry-over from other donors' samples.

This clonotype was seen once. This chain joins TRBV6-5 and TRBJ1-1, with TRBD1 identical over 8 bases. Looked up from germline, CDR1 is MNHEY and CDR2 is SVGAGI. The J segment lost 4 bases and the V segment lost 6 bases, leaving 4 bases of the junction unmatched. The CDR3 covers 13 residues. CDR3 sequence (DNA): TGTGCCAGCAGACTGGACAGGGTCACTGAAGCTTTCTTT. It encodes CASRLDRVTEAFF.

This clonotype appeared many times. This CDR3 is CSVGTGGRNTGELFF. The CDR3 region has the DNA TGCAGCGTTGGGACAGGCGGACGAAACACCGGGGAGCTGTTTTTT. This sequence joins TRBV29-1 and TRBJ2-2; 7 bases fit TRBD1. V lost 4 bases and J lost 2; bases outside the gene matches: 7. The CDR3 is 15 amino acids. Germline V gene sequence: CDR1 SQVTM, CDR2 ANQGSEA.

This clonotype has only a few counts. This sequence joins TRBV4-3 and TRBJ2-7, with TRBD2 as a possible D gene (6 bases). Looked up from germline, CDR1 is LGHNA and CDR2 is YSLEER. The V and J ends lost 0 bases and 3 bases respectively, with 9 bases between them. CDR3 length: 14 amino acids. In nucleotides, the CDR3 is TGCGCCAGCAGCCAAGATGGAGGGAACTACGAGCAGTACTTC. Translation gives CASSQDGGNYEQYF.

The chain links TRBV28 to TRBJ2-3; TRBD1 matches 9 bases. The germline V gene has CDR1 MDHEN and CDR2 SYDVKM. V shed 5 bases, J shed 1 base, and the junction held 4 bases outside the gene matches. The CDR3 sequence is 15 residues long. The CDR3 spells CASSRWTGGTDTQYF. CDR3 nucleotides: TGTGCCAGCAGTCGATGGACAGGGGGCACAGATACGCAGTATTTT.

This rearrangement joins TRBV12-3 or TRBV12-4 to TRBJ1-1; D not certain. The CDR3 has 13 residues. V was pared by 5 bases and J by 11 bases, with 18 bases between. In nucleotides, the CDR3 is TGTGCCAGCAGTCTCAGAGGCGGGTTTTCGGCTTTCTTT. Amino acid sequence: CASSLRGGFSAFF.

The V gene is TRBV5-1, the J gene TRBJ2-7; D perhaps matches TRBD1 (7 bases). V was shortened by 2 bases and J by 5 bases, with 17 bases between the two germline ends. Germline V CDR1 and CDR2: SGHRS, YFSETQ. This CDR3 contains 15 residues. The CDR3 nucleotides are TGCGCCAGCAGCTTTTTACAGGGGACGGGAGACGAGCAGTACTTC. Amino acid sequence: CASSFLQGTGDEQYF. Full variable domain (remainder filled in from reference TRBV5-1 and TRBJ2-7): KAGVTQTPRYLIKTRGQQVTLSCSPISGHRSVSWYQQTPGQGLQFLFEYFSETQRNKGNFPGRFSGRQFSNSRSEMNVSTLELGDSALYLCASSFLQGTGDEQYFGPGTRLTVT.

The chain is built from TRBV20-1 and TRBJ2-7; 8 bases are shared with TRBD2. Germline V CDR1 and CDR2: DFQATT, SNEGSKA (reference sequence). Losses at the gene ends were 5 bases for V and 3 bases for J; bases not matched to a gene: 9. The CDR3 sequence is 14 residues long. CDR3 in DNA: TGCAGTGCTCAAGCCCCCAGCGGGAGCTACGAGCAGTACTTC. As protein: CSAQAPSGSYEQYF.

The table lists this clonotype with a few counts. The chain recombines TRBV7-2 with TRBJ2-1; D is unresolved. The CDR3 is 12 amino acids. V lost 2 bases and J lost 7, with 6 bases in between. Germline-derived CDR1 and CDR2 are SGHTA and FQGNSA. The CDR3 reads CASSLRINEQFF. CDR3 coding DNA: TGTGCCAGCAGCTTAAGAATTAATGAGCAGTTCTTC. Full variable domain (missing parts from reference TRBV7-2 and TRBJ2-1): GAGVSQSPSNKVTEKGKDVELRCDPISGHTALYWYRQSLGQGLEFLIYFQGNSAPDKSGLPSDRFSAERTGGSVSTLTIQRTQQEDSAVYLCASSLRINEQFFGPGTRLTVL.

This clonotype was seen a handful of times. The chain recombines TRBV5-1 with TRBJ2-5; TRBD2 agrees at 8 bases. The germline V gene has CDR1 SGHRS and CDR2 YFSETQ. CDR3 length: 15 amino acids. The trim removed 2 bases at V and 2 bases at J, leaving 5 bases unmatched. The CDR3 region is CASSFTSGGQETQYF. The CDR3 nucleotides are TGCGCCAGCAGCTTTACTAGCGGAGGGCAAGAGACCCAGTACTTC.

This clonotype was detected a few times. The chain links TRBV6-2 or TRBV6-3 to TRBJ2-3, with 7 bases identical to TRBD2. V shed 6 bases and J 0 bases; nucleotides not matched to a gene: 6. CDR3 size: 15 residues. Germline V gene data show CDR1 as MNHEY and CDR2 as SVGEGT. CDR3 loop: CASRRLAPSTDTQYF. CDR3 DNA: TGTGCCAGCAGACGACTAGCTCCTAGCACAGATACGCAGTATTTT.

This clonotype showed up just a few times. V usage is TRBV20-1 and J usage is TRBJ1-2, with no clear D. The ends were cut back, 3 bases at V and 4 bases at J, with 15 bases in the middle. CDR1 is DFQATT, CDR2 SNEGSKA, per germline (reference sequence). The CDR3 has 14 amino acids. The CDR3 bases are TGCAGTGCTAGTGGTAGGCCCCCTTTCTATGGCTACACCTTC. It translates to CSASGRPPFYGYTF.

The rearrangement joins TRBV28 to TRBJ2-3, with 9 bases matching TRBD2. Germline loops: CDR1 MDHEN, CDR2 SYDVKM. The CDR3 is 15 residues long. J was trimmed by 2 bases and V by 10 bases; bases with no gene match: 10. CDR3 in DNA: TGTGCCACCGACCGAGCGGGAGGCCCCACAGATACGCAGTATTTT. Amino acid sequence: CATDRAGGPTDTQYF.

The rearrangement uses TRBV5-1 and TRBJ2-7, with D tentatively TRBD1 (6 bases). The CDR3 is made up of 15 amino acids. The germline V and J ends were trimmed by 4 bases and 2 bases, with 16 bases remaining between them. CDR1 is SGHRS and CDR2 is YFSETQ in the germline V gene. Here the CDR3 DNA reads TGCGCCAGCAGCCCCCGCAGGGGCTTTACCTACGAGCAGTACTTC. Translated, it gives CASSPRRGFTYEQYF.

A few counts support this clonotype. The V gene is TRBV6-5, the J gene TRBJ2-1; 10 nucleotides match TRBD2. Germline V lookup: CDR1 MNHEY, CDR2 SVGAGI. The J segment lost 6 bases and the V segment lost 4 bases, leaving 9 bases of the junction unmatched. The CDR3 sequence is 16 residues long. CDR3 bases: TGTGCCAGCAGTTTCCTAGCGGGAGCCTTCATCAATGAGCAGTTCTTC. As protein: CASSFLAGAFINEQFF.

This clonotype was observed many times. The chain carries TRBV20-1 and TRBJ2-7; D is perhaps TRBD1 (6 bases). The CDR3 sequence is 14 residues long. The V end was cut by 2 bases, the J end by 5 bases, with 16 bases between. Germline CDR1 and CDR2: DFQATT and SNEGSKA (reference sequence). The DNA of the CDR3 is TGCAGTGCTAGACCGGGACATTCGGACCACGAGCAGTACTTC. It translates to CSARPGHSDHEQYF.